The clone carrying this T cell receptor beta chain appeared many times. A library of TCRbeta sequences, prepared with unique molecular identifiers, was generated. TCRdb used MiXCR to reprocess the PCR reads, holding one entry per CDR3 protein. The sample lists about 460,000 distinct CDR3 sequences, about an eighth occurring once. The sample comes from a study of T-cell reconstitution after alpha-beta-depleted transplantation in children. Trimming pared 0 bases from V and 9 bases from J, leaving 9 bases between. The CDR3 runs 13 residues. Germline values: CDR1 LGHNA, CDR2 YSLEER. This chain uses TRBV4-3 with TRBJ2-1; D is unresolved. The TCR was taken from a human donor who donated a stem cell graft to a child with combined immunodeficiency. This sample comprised PBMCs from the stem cell graft donor, obtained from the stem cell graft. The CDR3 nucleotides read TGCGCCAGCAGCCAAGAGTTGGTGGGTGAGCAGTTCTTC. It yields the protein CASSQELVGEQFF.